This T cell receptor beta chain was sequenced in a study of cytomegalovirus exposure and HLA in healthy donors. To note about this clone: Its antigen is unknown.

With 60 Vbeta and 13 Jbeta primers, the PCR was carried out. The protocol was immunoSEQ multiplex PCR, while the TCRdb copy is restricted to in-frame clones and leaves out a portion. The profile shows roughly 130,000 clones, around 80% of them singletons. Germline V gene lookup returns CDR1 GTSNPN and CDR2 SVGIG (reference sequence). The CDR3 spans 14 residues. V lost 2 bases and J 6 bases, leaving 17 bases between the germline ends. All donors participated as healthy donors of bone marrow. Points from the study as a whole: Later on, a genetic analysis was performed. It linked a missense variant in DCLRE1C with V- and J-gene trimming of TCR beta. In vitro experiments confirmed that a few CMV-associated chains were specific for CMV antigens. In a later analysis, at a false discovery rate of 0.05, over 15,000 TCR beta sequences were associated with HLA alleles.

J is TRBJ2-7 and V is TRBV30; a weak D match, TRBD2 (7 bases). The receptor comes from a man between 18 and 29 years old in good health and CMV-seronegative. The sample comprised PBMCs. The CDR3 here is CAWSSGRGSLEQYV. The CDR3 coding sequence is TGTGCCTGGAGTTCGGGGAGGGGGAGTCTCGAGCAGTACGTC.